This T cell receptor (beta chain) derives from a study of blood T cell repertoires in COVID-19. In the study overall: Acute and convalescent COVID-19 samples came from the United States, Italy and Spain. T cells, B-cell-depleted T cells, or PBMCs provided the cDNA or gDNA that served as material.

In the original workflow: Amplifying reference gene primers gave estimates of nucleated cell counts. Libraries were prepared by immunoSEQ multiplex PCR; TCRdb keeps only in-frame clonotypes and omits some of them. D and trimming were read from the DNA, whereas the V and J calls and clone size are those reported in that table. The sample holds under 300,000 clones, around 89% seen once. The origin of this receptor is a woman younger than 35 who had recovered from COVID-19. The material sequenced was PBMCs or T cells enriched from blood (not recorded which).

The DNA of the CDR3 is TGTGCCAGCAGCTACGGCTGGCTAGCGGGGGGGGCCGGGGAGCTGTTTTTT. Amino acid sequence: CASSYGWLAGGAGELFF. The gene calls are TRBV11-2 and TRBJ2-2, with 12 bases fitting TRBD2. The CDR3 runs 17 residues. Trimming removed 4 bases from V and 6 bases from J; junction bases left unmatched: 9. Germline CDR1 is SGHAT and CDR2 is FQNNGV.